This T cell receptor (beta chain) stems from a study of cytomegalovirus exposure and HLA in healthy donors. Germline CDR1 reads SGHDT; CDR2 reads YYEEEE. The CDR3 has 15 residues. The trim removed 3 bases at V and 2 bases at J, leaving 2 bases unmatched. PCR involved 60 Vbeta and 13 Jbeta primers. Sequencing used immunoSEQ multiplex PCR; TCRdb keeps in-frame clones, though not all of them. The table has about 160,000 clones, around four fifths seen once. V usage is TRBV5-6 and J usage is TRBJ2-7, with 13 nucleotides matching TRBD2. The source is a male donor in good health and CMV-seropositive. Sequenced: PBMCs. CDR3 sequence: CASSSGTSGAYEQYF. Here the CDR3 DNA reads TGTGCCAGCAGCTCTGGGACTAGCGGGGCCTACGAGCAGTACTTC.